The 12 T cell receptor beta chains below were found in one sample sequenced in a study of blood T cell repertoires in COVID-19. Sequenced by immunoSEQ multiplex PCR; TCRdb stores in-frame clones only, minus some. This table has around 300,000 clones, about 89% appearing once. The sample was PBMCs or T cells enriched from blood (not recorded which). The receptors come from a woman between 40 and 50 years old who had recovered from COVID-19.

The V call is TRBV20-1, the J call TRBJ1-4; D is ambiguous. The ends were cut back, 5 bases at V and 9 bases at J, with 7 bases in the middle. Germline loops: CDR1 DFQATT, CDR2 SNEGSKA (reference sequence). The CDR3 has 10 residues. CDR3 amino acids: CSAGRQKLFF. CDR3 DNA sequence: TGCAGTGCTGGCCGCCAAAAACTGTTTTTT.

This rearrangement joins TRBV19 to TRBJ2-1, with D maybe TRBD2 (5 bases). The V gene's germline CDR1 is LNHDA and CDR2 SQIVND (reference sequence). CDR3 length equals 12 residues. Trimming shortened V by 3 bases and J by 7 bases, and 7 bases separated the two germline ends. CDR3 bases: TGTGCCAGTAGTATCCGGGGTAATGAGCAGTTCTTC. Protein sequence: CASSIRGNEQFF.

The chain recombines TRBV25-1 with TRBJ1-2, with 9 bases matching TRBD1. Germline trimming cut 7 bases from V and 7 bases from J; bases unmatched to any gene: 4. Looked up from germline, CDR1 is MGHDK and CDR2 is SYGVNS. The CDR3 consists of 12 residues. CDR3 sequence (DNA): TGTGCCAGCACCCCGGGACAGGGTGGCTACACCTTC. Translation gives CASTPGQGGYTF.

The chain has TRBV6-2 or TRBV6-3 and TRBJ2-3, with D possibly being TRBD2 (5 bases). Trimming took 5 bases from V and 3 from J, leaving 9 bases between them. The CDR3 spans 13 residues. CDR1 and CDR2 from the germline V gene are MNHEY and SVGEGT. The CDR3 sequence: CASSRESTDTQYF. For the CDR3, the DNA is TGTGCCAGCAGTAGGGAGTCTACAGATACGCAGTATTTT.

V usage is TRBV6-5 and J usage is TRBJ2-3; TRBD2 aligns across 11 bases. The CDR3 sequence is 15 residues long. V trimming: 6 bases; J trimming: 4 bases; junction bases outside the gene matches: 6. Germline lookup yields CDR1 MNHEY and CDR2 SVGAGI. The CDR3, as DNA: TGTGCCAGCAGCGCCCTAGCGGGAGGCGCAGATACGCAGTATTTT. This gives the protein CASSALAGGADTQYF.

Here the CDR3 DNA reads TGTGCCAGTCATCGAGGTGGATTCGGGATTCAGAGGAACTCCTACAATGAGCAGTTCTTC. This translates into CASHRGGFGIQRNSYNEQFF. The chain uses TRBV19 and TRBJ2-1; tentative D call: TRBD2 (5 bases). V gave up 8 bases and J gave up 0 bases, with 29 bases separating them. CDR1 and CDR2 from the germline V gene are LNHDA and SQIVND (reference sequence). This CDR3 comprises 20 residues.

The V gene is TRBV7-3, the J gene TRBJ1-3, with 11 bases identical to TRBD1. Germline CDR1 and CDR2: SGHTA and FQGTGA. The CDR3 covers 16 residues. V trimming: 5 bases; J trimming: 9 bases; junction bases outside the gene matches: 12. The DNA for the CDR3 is TGTGCCAGCAGCCAAATCACCCGGGACAGGGGGTGCACCATATATTTT. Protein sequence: CASSQITRDRGCTIYF.

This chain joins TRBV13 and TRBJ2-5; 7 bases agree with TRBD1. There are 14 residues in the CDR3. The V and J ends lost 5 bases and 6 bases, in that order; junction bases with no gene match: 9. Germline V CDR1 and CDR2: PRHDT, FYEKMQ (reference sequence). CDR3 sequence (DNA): TGTGCCAGCAGCCCCCGAGGCAGGGGGAAGACCCAGTACTTC. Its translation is CASSPRGRGKTQYF. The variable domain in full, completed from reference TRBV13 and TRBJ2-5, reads AAGVIQSPRHLIKEKRETATLKCYPIPRHDTVYWYQQGPGQDPQFLISFYEKMQSDKGSIPDRFSAQQFSDYHSELNMSSLELGDSALYFCASSPRGRGKTQYFGPGTRLLVL.

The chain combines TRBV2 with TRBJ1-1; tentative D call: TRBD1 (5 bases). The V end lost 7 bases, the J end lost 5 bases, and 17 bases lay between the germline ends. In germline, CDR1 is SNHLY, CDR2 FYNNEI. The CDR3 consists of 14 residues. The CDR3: CASNLGGVNTEAFF. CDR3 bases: TGTGCCAGCAACCTAGGAGGGGTAAATACTGAAGCTTTCTTT.

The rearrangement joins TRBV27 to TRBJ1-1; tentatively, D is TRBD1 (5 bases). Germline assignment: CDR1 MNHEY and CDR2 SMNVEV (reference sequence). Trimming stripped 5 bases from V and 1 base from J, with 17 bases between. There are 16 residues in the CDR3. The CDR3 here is CASSPLGGSRNTEAFF. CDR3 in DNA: TGTGCCAGCAGTCCCCTCGGGGGTTCTAGGAACACTGAAGCTTTCTTT.

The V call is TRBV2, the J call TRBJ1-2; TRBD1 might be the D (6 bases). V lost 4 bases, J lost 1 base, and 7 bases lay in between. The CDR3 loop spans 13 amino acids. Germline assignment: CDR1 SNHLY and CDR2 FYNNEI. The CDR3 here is CASSADSNYGYTF. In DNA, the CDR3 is TGTGCCAGCAGTGCGGACAGTAACTATGGCTACACCTTC. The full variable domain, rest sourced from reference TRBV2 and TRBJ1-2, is EPEVTQTPSHQVTQMGQEVILRCVPISNHLYFYWYRQILGQKVEFLVSFYNNEISEKSEIFDDQFSVERPDGSNFTLKIRSTKLEDSAMYFCASSADSNYGYTFGSGTRLTVV.

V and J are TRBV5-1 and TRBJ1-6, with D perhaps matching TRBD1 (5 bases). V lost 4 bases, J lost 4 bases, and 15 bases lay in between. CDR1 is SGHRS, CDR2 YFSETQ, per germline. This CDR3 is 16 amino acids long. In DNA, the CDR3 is TGCGCCAGCAGCACTGACAGCCTAGGGTATAATTCACCCCTCCACTTT. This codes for CASSTDSLGYNSPLHF.